Presented here are 20 T cell receptor beta chains from one specimen sequenced in a study of CD8+CD57+ T cells in acquired aplastic anemia. Before being chosen for sequencing, patients had shown CD8+CD57+ cell expansion by flow cytometry. The study profiled TCR beta VDJ and CDR3 using genomic DNA as template. One entry per CDR3 protein results from TCRdb running MiXCR on the reads. This table holds about 98,000 distinct CDR3 sequences, about 67% found once. The specimen was sorted CD4+, CD8+, or CD8+CD57+ T cells (not recorded which) from PBMCs. The receptors here all came from a human donor with aplastic anemia.

This clonotype came up a few times. The V gene is TRBV24-1, the J gene TRBJ1-2; 7 bases fit TRBD1. J was trimmed by 5 bases and V by 6 bases; bases with no gene match: 8. CDR1 is KGHDR, CDR2 SFDVKD, per germline. The CDR3 consists of 14 residues. CDR3 loop: CATSTRGQGYGYTF. CDR3 sequence (DNA): TGTGCCACCAGTACGAGGGGGCAGGGGTATGGCTACACCTTC.

The V and J genes are TRBV25-1 and TRBJ2-7; D unclear. V lost 3 bases and J 2 bases, leaving 14 bases between the germline ends. The CDR3 has 15 residues. Germline CDR1 and CDR2: MGHDK and SYGVNS. The CDR3 DNA reads as TGTGCCAGCAGTGATGAAGGGAAGGTCCCCTACGAGCAGTACTTC. It encodes CASSDEGKVPYEQYF.

This chain uses TRBV20-1 with TRBJ1-2; D gene ambiguous. The CDR3 totals 15 residues. Per the germline V gene, CDR1 is DFQATT and CDR2 is SNEGSKA (reference sequence). Trimming stripped 5 bases from V and 0 bases from J, with 16 bases between. CDR3 coding DNA: TGCAGTGCTCCCAGTAATGGCGGATCTAACTATGGCTACACCTTC. Its translation: CSAPSNGGSNYGYTF.

The table lists this clonotype with a few counts. The CDR3 DNA reads TGTGCCATCAGTGAGGGACAGGGAAACACTGAAGCTTTCTTT. Protein product: CAISEGQGNTEAFF. The V call is TRBV10-3, the J call TRBJ1-1, with TRBD1 matching over 8 bases. J gave up 2 bases and V 2 bases, and 1 base lay outside the gene matches. CDR3 length equals 14 residues. The germline gives CDR1 ENHRY, CDR2 SYGVKD.

This clonotype was picked up a small number of times. V usage is TRBV10-3 and J usage is TRBJ1-1; 11 nucleotides line up with TRBD1. Germline V gene sequence: CDR1 ENHRY, CDR2 SYGVKD. Germline trimming cut 9 bases from V and 1 base from J; bases unmatched to any gene: 1. This CDR3 region has 13 residues. CDR3 sequence: CAIGQGANTEAFF. CDR3 in DNA: TGTGCCATTGGACAGGGGGCGAACACTGAAGCTTTCTTT.

This clonotype was observed once. The J gene is TRBJ2-3, the V gene TRBV2; 7 positions agree with TRBD2. J lost 3 bases, V lost 7 bases, and 4 bases had no gene match. This CDR3 is built from 13 residues. CDR1 and CDR2 (germline): SNHLY, FYNNEI. The CDR3 is CASIAGVTDTQYF. CDR3 DNA sequence: TGTGCCAGCATTGCGGGAGTAACAGATACGCAGTATTTT.

This clonotype has only a few counts. J is TRBJ2-2 and V is TRBV9, with D possibly TRBD2 on 7 matching bases. CDR1 SGDLS and CDR2 YYNGEE come from the germline V gene. The CDR3 has 18 residues. Deletions cut 0 bases from V and 4 bases from J, with 19 bases between. CDR3 protein: CASSVGGGGNHLTGELFF. CDR3 DNA: TGTGCCAGCAGCGTAGGAGGGGGGGGAAACCACCTCACCGGGGAGCTGTTTTTT.

The rearrangement joins TRBV20-1 to TRBJ2-3; TRBD2 agrees at 7 bases. J gave up 2 bases and V 1 base, and 0 bases lay outside the gene matches. The CDR3 totals 13 residues. Germline V lookup: CDR1 DFQATT, CDR2 SNEGSKA (reference sequence). The CDR3 DNA is TGCAGTGCTAGAGGACTAGCCACAGATACGCAGTATTTT. Its protein product is CSARGLATDTQYF.

The chain joins TRBV29-1 to TRBJ1-1; no firm D call. This CDR3 has 10 residues. The germline CDR1 and CDR2 sequences are SQVTM and ANQGSEA. Here the CDR3 DNA reads TGCAGAACCGAACACACTGAAGCTTTCTTT. Translated: CRTEHTEAFF.

This chain links TRBV15 with TRBJ1-5, with TRBD1 as a possible D gene (5 bases). The V end lost 5 bases, the J end lost 7 bases, and 18 bases lay between the germline ends. The CDR3 has 15 amino acids. The germline gives CDR1 LNHNV, CDR2 YYDKDF (reference sequence). The CDR3 here is CATSARDLSSQPQHF. The CDR3 DNA reads TGTGCCACCAGCGCCCGGGACTTGAGCTCCCAGCCCCAGCATTTT.

This clonotype was counted ten times or more. The chain uses TRBV6-4 and TRBJ2-7; no reliable D call. This CDR3 comprises 13 residues. V was clipped by 5 bases and J by 5 bases, with 13 bases between them. CDR1 and CDR2 from the germline V gene are MRHNA and SNTAGT. The CDR3 nucleotides are TGTGCCAGCAGTCCCGGGCCCTCGAACGAGCAGTACTTC. Translated: CASSPGPSNEQYF.

V and J are TRBV24-1 and TRBJ1-2, with TRBD1 matching over 7 bases. Germline assignment: CDR1 KGHDR and CDR2 SFDVKD. Unmatched junction bases numbered 12, after V lost 10 bases and J lost 5 bases. This CDR3 region has 14 residues. As DNA, the CDR3 is TGTGCCACGTCAGGGGGACTGTCACTTTATGGCTACACCTTC. Its protein is CATSGGLSLYGYTF.

This clonotype occurred many times. The chain employs TRBV10-3 and TRBJ2-2; 12 bases map to TRBD2. Germline V gene lookup returns CDR1 ENHRY and CDR2 SYGVKD. V dropped 11 bases and J dropped 4; count of bases not matched to a gene: 8. This CDR3 has 15 amino acids. This chain's CDR3 is CASRLAGEVTGELFF. CDR3 nucleotides: TGTGCCTCCAGACTAGCGGGAGAGGTCACCGGGGAGCTGTTTTTT.

This clonotype has a handful of counts. This chain connects TRBV15 to TRBJ2-5, with TRBD2 as a possible D gene (5 bases). The length of the CDR3 is 14 residues. V lost 4 bases and J lost 5, with 14 bases in between. Germline V gives CDR1 LNHNV, CDR2 YYDKDF (reference sequence). The CDR3 is CATSIGGEGETQYF. DNA of the CDR3: TGTGCCACCAGCATTGGAGGAGAAGGGGAGACCCAGTACTTC. Full variable domain (outside the CDR3, taken from reference TRBV15 and TRBJ2-5): DAMVIQNPRYQVTQFGKPVTLSCSQTLNHNVMYWYQQKSSQAPKLLFHYYDKDFNNEADTPDNFQSRRPNTSFCFLDIRSPGLGDTAMYLCATSIGGEGETQYFGPGTRLLVL.

The V call is TRBV7-6, the J call TRBJ2-7; unclear D gene. Between the trimmed V and J ends, which lost 10 bases and 0 bases, there was a span of 19 bases. This CDR3 spans 15 amino acids. Germline loops: CDR1 SGHVS, CDR2 FNYEAQ. CDR3 sequence reads: CATASRSTGSYEQYF. DNA of the CDR3: TGTGCCACCGCCTCGAGGTCCACGGGCTCCTACGAGCAGTACTTC.

The chain couples TRBV25-1 to TRBJ1-1; D remains unclear. The germline V gene has CDR1 MGHDK and CDR2 SYGVNS. The CDR3 has 12 amino acids. V lost 7 bases to trimming and J lost 3 bases, with 9 bases between them. The CDR3 here is CASKDWDTEAFF. In DNA form, the CDR3 reads TGTGCCAGCAAAGACTGGGACACTGAAGCTTTCTTT.

V and J are TRBV13 and TRBJ2-7, with 13 positions matching TRBD2. V lost 4 bases, J lost 2 bases, and 5 bases stayed unmatched. Germline V gives CDR1 PRHDT, CDR2 FYEKMQ (reference sequence). The CDR3 is made up of 16 amino acids. As DNA, the CDR3 is TGTGCCAGCAGCTCAAGCGGACTAGCGGGGGCCTACGAGCAGTACTTC. This codes for CASSSSGLAGAYEQYF.

This clonotype has just a few counts. The genes are TRBV7-2 and TRBJ1-2; the D is unclear. Trimming removed 1 base at V and 1 base at J, with 4 bases between. The CDR3 is made up of 13 amino acids. Germline lookup yields CDR1 SGHTA and CDR2 FQGNSA. Here the CDR3 reads CASSLDSNYGYTF. DNA for the CDR3: TGTGCCAGCAGCTTAGACAGTAACTATGGCTACACCTTC.

This clonotype was picked up a small number of times. The chain carries TRBV10-3 and TRBJ2-7; the D gene could be TRBD1 or TRBD2 (5 bases each). Germline-derived CDR1 and CDR2 are ENHRY and SYGVKD. This CDR3 spans 15 amino acids. V lost 0 bases and J 2 bases, leaving 11 bases between the germline ends. CDR3: CAISESPREPYEQYF. The CDR3 coding sequence is TGTGCCATCAGTGAGTCCCCCAGGGAGCCCTACGAGCAGTACTTC.

The chain joins TRBV10-1 to TRBJ1-1; no clear D gene. Trimming stripped 3 bases from V and 1 base from J, with 6 bases between. The CDR3 sequence is 13 residues long. Germline-derived CDR1 and CDR2 are WNHNN and SYGVQD (reference sequence). This CDR3 reads CASSDAGNTEAFF. CDR3 sequence (DNA): TGCGCCAGCAGTGATGCAGGGAACACTGAAGCTTTCTTT.